A single sample gave rise to the 5 T cell receptor beta chains below, sequenced in a study of T cell repertoires in cytomegalovirus infection. TCRdb re-called the reads through MiXCR, storing one row per CDR3 protein. Of almost 500,000 distinct CDR3 sequences listed, over 9% are singletons. Sequenced: PBMCs. These receptors were obtained from a human donor in good health (CMV status not recorded). Some clones in this sample may be carry-over from other donors' samples.

This clonotype was counted at least ten times. The V and J genes are TRBV7-2 and TRBJ1-4; D gene unclear. V lost 1 base, J lost 3 bases, and 9 bases lay in between. The CDR3 sequence is 15 residues long. Germline V gives CDR1 SGHTA, CDR2 FQGNSA. Here the CDR3 reads CASSLVGGSNEKLFF. DNA of the CDR3: TGTGCCAGCAGCTTAGTCGGAGGGTCTAATGAAAAACTGTTTTTT.

This clonotype was counted at least ten times. The chain combines TRBV2 with TRBJ1-6, with 7 bases identical to TRBD1. The CDR3 is 13 residues long. The J segment lost 9 bases and the V segment lost 7 bases, leaving 6 bases of the junction unmatched. Germline lookup yields CDR1 SNHLY and CDR2 FYNNEI. The CDR3 reads CASIPGGASPLHF. In nucleotides, the CDR3 is TGTGCCAGCATCCCAGGGGGTGCTTCACCCCTCCACTTT.

In its sample, this clonotype was seen many times. The rearrangement joins TRBV12-3 or TRBV12-4 to TRBJ1-2, with D possibly TRBD1 on 5 matching bases. The V end was cut by 6 bases, the J end by 4 bases, with 12 bases between. The CDR3 covers 13 residues. CDR3 amino acids: CASRGGGIYGYTF. The CDR3 coding sequence is TGTGCCAGCAGGGGGGGGGGGATCTATGGCTACACCTTC.

The rearrangement links TRBV19 to TRBJ2-2, with 7 bases aligning to TRBD1. The CDR3 totals 15 residues. Germline CDR1 is LNHDA and CDR2 is SQIVND (reference sequence). The V gene end was trimmed by 7 bases and the J gene end by 5 bases; junction bases not matched to a gene: 10. The CDR3: CASNTGAISTGELFF. CDR3 sequence (DNA): TGTGCCAGTAATACAGGGGCGATTTCTACCGGGGAGCTGTTTTTT.

The rearrangement joins TRBV2 to TRBJ1-1; maybe TRBD1 (5 bases). The V end lost 10 bases, the J end lost 4 bases, and 13 bases lay between the germline ends. The CDR3 is made up of 12 amino acids. Germline V gives CDR1 SNHLY, CDR2 FYNNEI. The CDR3: CAKTRGGTEAFF. The CDR3 DNA is TGTGCCAAGACAAGGGGTGGCACTGAAGCTTTCTTT.